Presented here are 17 T cell receptor beta chains from one specimen sequenced in a study of vaccination and CD4 T cells after COVID-19 (dated 2022 in TCRdb). The antigens of these receptors remain unknown. In light of the paper, this sample's time point label describes: late sampling 161 to 241 days after vaccination in three convalescent patients. The treatment or condition label corresponds to: roughly ten-day PBMC culture with coronavirus spike peptide pools or control peptides (ViraFEST assay). Library creation used PCR. The reads were generated on an Illumina iSeq 100. DNA from cultured CD4+ T cells was subjected to TCR sequencing with the Oncomine TCR Beta short-read assay at the Johns Hopkins FTIC core. TCRdb reprocessed the public reads (quality trimming at Q25 with fastp, clone calling with MiXCR) and kept in-frame beta chains. Each CDR3 protein gets just one entry, which takes the most common genes and DNA from the rows behind it. The sample yields 20,000 to 25,000 distinct CDR3 sequences; approximately 41% were counted once. The ten largest clones represent around 5% of the sample.

This sample comprised CD4+ T cells from blood, cultured in vitro, obtained about 7 months after SARS-CoV-2 vaccination. These TCRs come from a human donor who had recovered from COVID-19.

This clonotype was detected a few times. The V call is TRBV10-3, the J call TRBJ2-5, with D possibly TRBD2 on 5 matching bases. Germline V CDR1 and CDR2: ENHRY, SYGVKD. Trimming stripped 3 bases from V and 3 bases from J, with 11 bases between. This CDR3 contains 14 residues. DNA for the CDR3: TGTGCCATCAGTGATAAACTAGGAAAAGAGACCCAGTACTTC. Translated, it gives CAISDKLGKETQYF.

The V gene is TRBV12-3 or TRBV12-4, the J gene TRBJ1-5; unclear D gene. The CDR3 covers 14 residues. V was trimmed by 5 bases and J by 6 bases, leaving 14 bases between them. The CDR3 here is CASSQTRLPQPQHF. CDR3 DNA: TGTGCCAGCAGTCAGACCCGGCTCCCTCAGCCCCAGCATTTT.

The chain is built from TRBV20-1 and TRBJ2-3; TRBD2 matches 8 bases. CDR3 length: 16 residues. The V gene's germline CDR1 is DFQATT and CDR2 SNEGSKA (reference sequence). V gave up 0 bases and J gave up 2 bases; unmatched junction bases: 7. The DNA of the CDR3 is TGCAGTGCTAGAGATCCCAGCGGGAGAGTCACAGATACGCAGTATTTT. This gives the protein CSARDPSGRVTDTQYF.

This chain joins TRBV7-9 and TRBJ1-2, with TRBD1 matching over 7 bases. CDR1 and CDR2 from the germline V gene are SEHNR and FQNEAQ (reference sequence). CDR3 size: 13 residues. Germline trimming cut 3 bases from V and 6 bases from J; bases unmatched to any gene: 4. This CDR3 reads CASSFKQGNGYTF. The CDR3 DNA reads TGTGCCAGCAGCTTTAAACAGGGGAATGGCTACACCTTC.

This chain connects TRBV7-9 to TRBJ2-5; no clear D gene. Germline V lookup: CDR1 SEHNR, CDR2 FQNEAQ (reference sequence). The CDR3 consists of 15 residues. With 0 bases removed from V and 3 bases from J, the gap between germline ends came to 11 bases. The CDR3 sequence is CASSLALGPKETQYF. The CDR3 coding sequence is TGTGCCAGCAGCTTAGCGCTCGGTCCAAAAGAGACCCAGTACTTC. The entire variable domain, with the rest obtained from reference TRBV7-9 and TRBJ2-5, is as follows: DTGVSQNPRHKITKRGQNVTFRCDPISEHNRLYWYRQTLGQGPEFLTYFQNEAQLEKSRLLSDRFSAERPKGSFSTLEIQRTEQGDSAMYLCASSLALGPKETQYFGPGTRLLVL.

The chain combines TRBV28 with TRBJ1-2; possibly TRBD1 for D (5 bases). V lost 3 bases and J lost 2, with 10 bases in between. CDR1 is MDHEN, CDR2 SYDVKM, per germline. The CDR3 spans 14 residues. DNA of the CDR3: TGTGCCAGCAGTTTTCAGGGCATCAACTATGGCTACACCTTC. The encoded protein is CASSFQGINYGYTF.

This clonotype was counted only a few times. The chain employs TRBV7-9 and TRBJ2-5; D tentatively fits TRBD1 or TRBD2 (5 bases each). CDR3 length: 15 residues. Germline CDR1 is SEHNR and CDR2 is FQNEAQ (reference sequence). Trimming cost V 5 bases and J 0 bases, with 13 bases left between them. The chain's CDR3 is CASSAFRGDQETQYF. In DNA, the CDR3 is TGTGCCAGCAGCGCTTTTAGGGGAGACCAAGAGACCCAGTACTTC.

The chain carries TRBV4-1 and TRBJ2-6; 10 nucleotides agree with TRBD2. The germline V gene encodes CDR1 MGHRA and CDR2 YSYEKL. CDR3 length: 18 amino acids. V was pared by 2 bases and J by 1 base, with 5 bases of the junction left unmatched. In DNA, the CDR3 is TGCGCCAGCAGCCAATTTGGGACTAGCGAATCTGGGGCCAACGTCCTGACTTTC. Protein sequence: CASSQFGTSESGANVLTF.

This chain joins TRBV20-1 and TRBJ2-1; tentative D call: TRBD2 (6 bases). The CDR3 contains 16 residues. Germline lookup yields CDR1 DFQATT and CDR2 SNEGSKA (reference sequence). Deletions cut 0 bases from V and 6 bases from J, with 18 bases between. Here the CDR3 reads CSARESWASEGNEQFF. DNA for the CDR3: TGCAGTGCTAGAGAGTCTTGGGCTAGCGAGGGCAATGAGCAGTTCTTC.

The chain joins TRBV6-1 to TRBJ2-1; 10 nucleotides align to TRBD2. Losses at the gene ends were 6 bases for V and 4 bases for J; bases not matched to a gene: 6. The V gene's germline CDR1 is MNHNS and CDR2 SASEGT. This CDR3 has 15 residues. CDR3 loop: CASSRTSGEYNEQFF. The DNA of the CDR3 is TGTGCCAGCAGCAGGACTAGCGGAGAGTACAATGAGCAGTTCTTC.

CDR3 nucleotides: TGTGCCAGCAGTCCCCTAGGACAGTCTTTTGCTGAAGCTTTCTTT. It codes for CASSPLGQSFAEAFF. The chain couples TRBV27 to TRBJ1-1; D is possibly TRBD1 (6 bases). The CDR3 totals 15 residues. The V and J ends lost 5 bases and 6 bases respectively, with 19 bases between them. From germline, CDR1 is MNHEY and CDR2 SMNVEV (reference sequence).

This clonotype was picked up a small number of times. The chain couples TRBV6-2 or TRBV6-3 to TRBJ1-5; D gene ambiguous. Trimming pared 5 bases from V and 9 bases from J, leaving 20 bases between. Looked up from germline, CDR1 is MNHEY and CDR2 is SVGEGT. The CDR3 runs to 15 residues. The CDR3 protein is CASSDNRPDVWPQHF. The CDR3 bases are TGTGCCAGCAGTGACAATAGACCGGACGTGTGGCCCCAGCATTTT.

This clonotype turned up a few times. This chain joins TRBV19 and TRBJ1-5, with 7 bases aligning to TRBD1. The J segment lost 7 bases and the V segment lost 3 bases, leaving 12 bases of the junction unmatched. Germline V CDR1 and CDR2: LNHDA, SQIVND (reference sequence). The CDR3 loop spans 16 amino acids. The CDR3 sequence is CASSIGQEILGQPQHF. DNA for the CDR3: TGTGCCAGTAGTATTGGACAGGAGATCTTAGGGCAGCCCCAGCATTTT.

By its share, this clonotype is medium-sized (0.01 to 0.1%). The chain is built from TRBV20-1 and TRBJ1-6; 12 positions agree with TRBD1. After removal of 5 bases from V and 6 bases from J, the junction contained 5 bases not matched to a gene. The CDR3 length is 15 residues. The germline V gene encodes CDR1 DFQATT and CDR2 SNEGSKA (reference sequence). CDR3 sequence reads: CSAGDRGRGNSPLHF. The CDR3 nucleotides read TGCAGTGCTGGGGACAGGGGGCGCGGTAATTCACCCCTCCACTTT.

In its sample, this clonotype was seen once. The chain couples TRBV10-2 to TRBJ2-1, with D hard to call. V lost 2 bases and J lost 5, with 13 bases in between. Germline V gene lookup returns CDR1 WSHSY and CDR2 SAAADI. CDR3 size: 15 residues. The CDR3 DNA is TGCGCCAGCAGTGAGAGTTCGAGACCCAACAATGAGCAGTTCTTC. Translation: CASSESSRPNNEQFF.

This clonotype has just a few counts. CDR3 nucleotides: TGTGCCAGCAGCTTAGCTGGACTTCATAATGAGCAGTTCTTC. This codes for CASSLAGLHNEQFF. The rearrangement uses TRBV7-9 and TRBJ2-1; D might be TRBD2 (5 bases). The CDR3 sequence is 14 residues long. CDR1 and CDR2 from the germline V gene are SEHNR and FQNEAQ (reference sequence). With 0 bases removed from V and 7 bases from J, the gap between germline ends came to 10 bases.

The J gene is TRBJ2-5, the V gene TRBV7-9; D is tentatively TRBD1 or TRBD2 (6 bases each). V shed 6 bases and J shed 5 bases, with 19 bases lying between them. The CDR3 has 15 residues. CDR1 and CDR2 from the germline V gene are SEHNR and FQNEAQ (reference sequence). CDR3 region: CASSLVGGAGETQYF. The CDR3 bases are TGTGCCAGCAGTTTGGTGGGGGGCGCGGGGGAGACCCAGTACTTC.